A single sample is the source of the 6 T cell receptor beta chains below, sequenced in a study of cytomegalovirus exposure and HLA in healthy donors. The PCR employed 60 Vbeta primers together with 13 Jbeta primers. Sequenced by immunoSEQ multiplex PCR; TCRdb stores in-frame clones only, minus some. The table includes roughly 160,000 clones, under 85% detected once. The sequenced sample consisted of PBMCs. The source is a woman in her twenties or thirties in good health and CMV-seronegative.

The rearrangement links TRBV29-1 to TRBJ2-7; 11 nucleotides agree with TRBD1. This CDR3 is 14 amino acids long. In germline, CDR1 is SQVTM, CDR2 ANQGSEA. After removal of 4 bases from V and 4 bases from J, the junction contained 6 bases not matched to a gene. CDR3 nucleotide sequence: TGCAGCGTTGGCCGGACAGGGGGCAGGTACGAGCAGTACTTC. It is translated as CSVGRTGGRYEQYF.

The V call is TRBV7-3, the J call TRBJ1-3; no firm D call. V was trimmed by 1 base and J by 4 bases, leaving 17 bases between them. The CDR3 extends over 17 amino acids. CDR1 is SGHTA and CDR2 is FQGTGA in the germline V gene. CDR3 coding DNA: TGTGCCAGCAGCTTAAATCTCCCAGGATCGGCCGGAAACACCATATATTTT. It encodes CASSLNLPGSAGNTIYF.

The chain joins TRBV5-1 to TRBJ2-5; 11 bases fit TRBD1. With 1 base clipped from V and 5 bases from J, the junction kept 7 bases outside the gene matches. This CDR3 has 16 amino acids. Germline V gene sequence: CDR1 SGHRS, CDR2 YFSETQ. CDR3 coding DNA: TGCGCCAGCAGCTTGTTTCTCGGGACAGGGGGGGAGACCCAGTACTTC. Its translation: CASSLFLGTGGETQYF.

The chain employs TRBV9 and TRBJ2-7, with TRBD2 as a possible D gene (5 bases). Germline loops: CDR1 SGDLS, CDR2 YYNGEE. This CDR3 is 14 amino acids long. Trimming left V 0 bases short and J 3 bases short, with 10 bases between. Here the CDR3 reads CASSVAAGNYEQYF. The CDR3 coding sequence is TGTGCCAGCAGCGTAGCCGCGGGTAACTACGAGCAGTACTTC.

V and J are TRBV6-1 and TRBJ2-4, with 9 positions matching TRBD1. V gave up 2 bases and J gave up 0 bases; unmatched junction bases: 2. CDR3 length equals 16 residues. The germline V gene has CDR1 MNHNS and CDR2 SASEGT. This CDR3 reads CASSERQGVAKNIQYF. The CDR3 DNA reads as TGTGCCAGCAGTGAACGACAGGGGGTAGCCAAAAACATTCAGTACTTC.

This rearrangement joins TRBV27 to TRBJ2-7, with TRBD1 identical over 8 bases. The germline CDR1 and CDR2 sequences are MNHEY and SMNVEV (reference sequence). V was pared by 8 bases and J by 4 bases, with 16 bases of the junction left unmatched. The CDR3 has 16 residues. The DNA for the CDR3 is TGTGCCAGCTCGGATCAGGGACAGGCAAATTGTTACGAGCAGTACTTC. Amino acids: CASSDQGQANCYEQYF.